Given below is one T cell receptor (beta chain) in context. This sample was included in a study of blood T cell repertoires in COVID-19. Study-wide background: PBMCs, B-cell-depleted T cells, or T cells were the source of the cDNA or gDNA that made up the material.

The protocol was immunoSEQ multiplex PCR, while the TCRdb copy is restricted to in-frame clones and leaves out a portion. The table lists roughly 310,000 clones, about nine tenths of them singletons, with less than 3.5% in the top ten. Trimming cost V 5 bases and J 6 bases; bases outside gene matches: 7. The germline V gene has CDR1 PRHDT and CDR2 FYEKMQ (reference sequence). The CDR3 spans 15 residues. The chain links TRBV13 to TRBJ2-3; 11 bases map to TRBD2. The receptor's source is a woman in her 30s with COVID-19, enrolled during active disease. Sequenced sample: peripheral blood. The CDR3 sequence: CASSLPSGRMDTQYF. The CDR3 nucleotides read TGTGCCAGCAGCCTACCTAGCGGGAGGATGGATACGCAGTATTTT.